The 20 T cell receptor beta chains in this list originate from one sample, sequenced in a study of CD8 T cells in ankylosing spondylitis. MiXCR, applied by TCRdb to the 5' RACE reads, yields one record per CDR3 protein. The sample holds just over 350,000 distinct CDR3 sequences, about 20% seen once. What was sequenced was blood, either unsorted or a sorted T cell fraction (not recorded which). These receptors were obtained from a male donor with ankylosing spondylitis or in good health (not recorded which).

The CDR3 protein is CASSSSPGSLWEKLFF. CDR3 bases: TGTGCCAGCAGTTCCTCCCCGGGGTCCCTATGGGAAAAACTGTTTTTT. J is TRBJ1-4 and V is TRBV6-5; no definite D call. The CDR3 covers 16 residues. Germline-derived CDR1 and CDR2 are MNHEY and SVGAGI. Trimming took off 4 bases at V and 8 bases at J, with 20 bases between the two ends.

A few counts support this clonotype. This chain uses TRBV29-1 with TRBJ2-7; D unresolved. Trimming removed 5 bases from V and 1 base from J, with 12 bases in between. CDR1 SQVTM and CDR2 ANQGSEA come from the germline V gene. The CDR3 extends over 13 amino acids. CDR3 loop: CSVIAGTSYEQYF. The CDR3 DNA sequence: TGCAGCGTTATAGCCGGAACTTCCTACGAGCAGTACTTC.

The rearrangement joins TRBV15 to TRBJ2-6; D possibly corresponds to TRBD2 (5 bases). Trimming cost V 5 bases and J 0 bases, with 14 bases left between them. The CDR3 totals 17 residues. The germline gives CDR1 LNHNV, CDR2 YYDKDF (reference sequence). The CDR3 sequence is CATSRGRTGSGANVLTF. The DNA of the CDR3 is TGTGCCACCAGCCGGGGAAGGACGGGCTCTGGGGCCAACGTCCTGACTTTC.

This chain links TRBV4-1 with TRBJ2-1, with D tentatively TRBD2 (6 bases). Per germline, CDR1 MGHRA and CDR2 YSYEKL. Trimming removed 2 bases at V and 1 base at J, with 9 bases between. The CDR3 is 15 amino acids. As DNA, the CDR3 is TGCGCCAGCAGCCAACTAGCGCCTTCCTACAATGAGCAGTTCTTC. Its protein product is CASSQLAPSYNEQFF.

This clonotype was recorded many times. This chain uses TRBV5-6 with TRBJ2-3; D is uncertain. Trimming pared 0 bases from V and 1 base from J, leaving 6 bases between. The CDR3 consists of 14 residues. Germline lookup yields CDR1 SGHDT and CDR2 YYEEEE. The CDR3 coding sequence is TGTGCCAGCAGCTTGGGGACGGGCACAGATACGCAGTATTTT. Residues: CASSLGTGTDTQYF. Using reference TRBV5-6 and TRBJ2-3 for the parts outside the CDR3, the full variable domain is DAGVTQSPTHLIKTRGQQVTLRCSPKSGHDTVSWYQQALGQGPQFIFQYYEEEERQRGNFPDRFSGHQFPNYSSELNVNALLLGDSALYLCASSLGTGTDTQYFGPGTRLTVL.

The sample holds a few counts of this clonotype. The genes are TRBV4-1 and TRBJ1-6; 9 bases line up with TRBD1. Germline trimming cut 3 bases from V and 9 bases from J; bases unmatched to any gene: 6. The CDR3 length is 15 residues. CDR1 is MGHRA and CDR2 is YSYEKL in the germline V gene. DNA of the CDR3: TGCGCCAGCAGCCAGGTACAGGGGGCTGGTTCACCCCTCCACTTT. As protein: CASSQVQGAGSPLHF.

The chain joins TRBV4-1 to TRBJ2-3; D is unresolved. V shed 4 bases and J shed 0 bases, with 20 bases lying between them. CDR1 is MGHRA and CDR2 is YSYEKL in the germline V gene. The CDR3 extends over 18 amino acids. The chain's CDR3 is CASSLPWTAPDSTDTQYF. CDR3 coding DNA: TGCGCCAGCAGCCTTCCCTGGACGGCTCCAGATAGCACAGATACGCAGTATTTT.

The chain recombines TRBV6-1 with TRBJ2-2; no clear D gene. The CDR3 is made up of 14 amino acids. The germline V and J ends were trimmed by 8 bases and 1 base, with 11 bases remaining between them. Germline V gene sequence: CDR1 MNHNS, CDR2 SASEGT. The CDR3 DNA follows: TGTGCCAGCGGCGTCTCGGGGAACACCGGGGAGCTGTTTTTT. Residues: CASGVSGNTGELFF.

The count of this clonotype is one. The V gene is TRBV29-1, the J gene TRBJ2-5, with 9 positions matching TRBD1. Germline-derived CDR1 and CDR2 are SQVTM and ANQGSEA. The CDR3 loop spans 15 amino acids. Losses at the gene ends were 7 bases for V and 5 bases for J; bases not matched to a gene: 14. The CDR3 region has the DNA TGCAGCGCCATCGGCCGGGACAGGGATTGGGAGACCCAGTACTTC. The encoded protein is CSAIGRDRDWETQYF.

This sequence joins TRBV28 and TRBJ2-1; D remains unclear. V was trimmed by 5 bases and J by 0 bases, leaving 11 bases between them. The CDR3 consists of 15 residues. Germline V gene data show CDR1 as MDHEN and CDR2 as SYDVKM. This CDR3 reads CASSPSLSSYNEQFF. In DNA, the CDR3 is TGTGCCAGCAGTCCCAGCCTCAGCTCCTACAATGAGCAGTTCTTC.

This clonotype was detected a few times. The V call is TRBV28, the J call TRBJ2-7, with 8 bases fitting TRBD1. V was clipped by 7 bases and J by 0 bases; unmatched bases: 8. The CDR3 spans 15 residues. Germline CDR1 MDHEN, CDR2 SYDVKM. Here the CDR3 reads CASTPTGQDSYEQYF. The CDR3 coding sequence is TGTGCCAGCACCCCGACGGGACAGGACTCCTACGAGCAGTACTTC.

This clonotype appeared a few times. The chain uses TRBV7-8 and TRBJ2-1; D unclear. The CDR3 is made up of 13 amino acids. V was shortened by 5 bases and J by 5 bases, with 10 bases between the two germline ends. Germline CDR1 SGHVS, CDR2 FQNEAQ. CDR3: CASSPSGHNEQFF. As DNA, the CDR3 is TGTGCCAGCAGCCCGAGTGGGCACAATGAGCAGTTCTTC. The entire variable domain, with the rest obtained from reference TRBV7-8 and TRBJ2-1, is as follows: GAGVSQSPRYKVAKRGQDVALRCDPISGHVSLFWYQQALGQGPEFLTYFQNEAQLDKSGLPSDRFFAERPEGSVSTLKIQRTQQEDSAVYLCASSPSGHNEQFFGPGTRLTVL.

This clonotype was counted only a few times. The chain carries TRBV27 and TRBJ1-1; D unresolved. V was clipped by 7 bases and J by 0 bases, with 9 bases between them. Germline V CDR1 and CDR2: MNHEY, SMNVEV (reference sequence). The CDR3 is 13 amino acids. CDR3 nucleotide sequence: TGTGCCAGCAAAAGCAACCTGAACACTGAAGCTTTCTTT. Its translation: CASKSNLNTEAFF.

This clonotype was detected a few times. The chain recombines TRBV12-3 or TRBV12-4 with TRBJ1-1; D unclear. Trimming took 7 bases from V and 6 from J, leaving 21 bases between them. The CDR3 covers 15 residues. CDR3 DNA sequence: TGTGCCAGCACACCGGGCCCGACATCGCTGCCTGAAGCTTTCTTT. Translated, it gives CASTPGPTSLPEAFF.

The chain uses TRBV27 and TRBJ2-3, with D perhaps matching TRBD2 (6 bases). Trimming cost V 11 bases and J 0 bases, with 18 bases left between them. Germline V gene data show CDR1 as MNHEY and CDR2 as SMNVEV (reference sequence). There are 15 residues in the CDR3. The CDR3 loop reads CAGFRGLSSTDTQYF. CDR3 bases: TGTGCCGGTTTTAGGGGACTTTCTAGCACAGATACGCAGTATTTT.

J is TRBJ2-7 and V is TRBV12-3 or TRBV12-4, with 7 bases aligning to TRBD1. Losses at the gene ends were 1 base for V and 3 bases for J; bases not matched to a gene: 6. This CDR3 region has 15 residues. The CDR3 bases are TGTGCCAGCAGTTTAGGAGGGGGCAATCTCTACGAGCAGTACTTC. It yields the protein CASSLGGGNLYEQYF.

The V gene is TRBV5-1, the J gene TRBJ2-7; TRBD1 might be the D (5 bases). Germline V gene sequence: CDR1 SGHRS, CDR2 YFSETQ. V lost 4 bases to trimming and J lost 1 base, with 12 bases between them. The CDR3 is made up of 14 amino acids. In nucleotides, the CDR3 is TGCGCCAGCAGCGATCCCCACAGGTCCTACGAGCAGTACTTC. It encodes CASSDPHRSYEQYF.

The rearrangement links TRBV7-9 to TRBJ2-7, with TRBD1 matching over 7 bases. CDR1 and CDR2 (germline): SEHNR, FQNEAQ (reference sequence). The CDR3 totals 17 residues. V was pared by 2 bases and J by 2 bases, with 12 bases of the junction left unmatched. The CDR3 DNA sequence: TGTGCCAGCAGCTTACTCGCTCCGGGACAGCGCGCCTACGAGCAGTACTTC. Its translation is CASSLLAPGQRAYEQYF.

This clonotype came up a few times. The CDR3 region has the DNA TGTGCCAGCAGTTACGGGACCATTTACAATGAGCAGTTCTTC. This gives the protein CASSYGTIYNEQFF. V usage is TRBV6-5 and J usage is TRBJ2-1; D possibly matches TRBD1 or TRBD2 (5 bases each). CDR3 length equals 14 residues. V shed 2 bases and J shed 4 bases, with 9 bases lying between them. CDR1 is MNHEY and CDR2 is SVGAGI in the germline V gene.

This rearrangement joins TRBV20-1 to TRBJ2-3, with TRBD2 matching 11 bases. This CDR3 contains 15 residues. Per the germline V gene, CDR1 is DFQATT and CDR2 is SNEGSKA (reference sequence). Germline trimming cut 4 bases from V and 3 bases from J; bases unmatched to any gene: 6. This CDR3 reads CSAIILAGETDTQYF. The CDR3 coding sequence is TGCAGTGCTATAATACTAGCGGGGGAAACAGATACGCAGTATTTT.